The entry that follows covers one T cell receptor (beta chain) sequence. The data originate from a study of blood T cell repertoires in COVID-19. About the research overall: The United States, Italy and Spain were the sources of the acute and convalescent COVID-19 samples. PBMCs, B-cell-depleted T cells, or T cells provided the cDNA or gDNA that made up the material.

CDR1 and CDR2 from the germline V gene are LNHDA and SQIVND (reference sequence). This CDR3 contains 14 residues. Trimming removed 5 bases at V and 8 bases at J, with 16 bases between. Method: immunoSEQ multiplex PCR; TCRdb's copy keeps in-frame clones and lacks some. The profile shows 150,000 to 200,000 clones, more than 75% of them singletons. The TCR was taken from a man aged 40-55 years with active or convalescent COVID-19. Sequenced input: peripheral blood. The chain is built from TRBV19 and TRBJ1-5; D is perhaps TRBD1 (5 bases). CDR3 loop: CASSVMTAREPQHF. CDR3 nucleotide sequence: TGTGCCAGTAGTGTCATGACAGCAAGGGAGCCCCAGCATTTT.